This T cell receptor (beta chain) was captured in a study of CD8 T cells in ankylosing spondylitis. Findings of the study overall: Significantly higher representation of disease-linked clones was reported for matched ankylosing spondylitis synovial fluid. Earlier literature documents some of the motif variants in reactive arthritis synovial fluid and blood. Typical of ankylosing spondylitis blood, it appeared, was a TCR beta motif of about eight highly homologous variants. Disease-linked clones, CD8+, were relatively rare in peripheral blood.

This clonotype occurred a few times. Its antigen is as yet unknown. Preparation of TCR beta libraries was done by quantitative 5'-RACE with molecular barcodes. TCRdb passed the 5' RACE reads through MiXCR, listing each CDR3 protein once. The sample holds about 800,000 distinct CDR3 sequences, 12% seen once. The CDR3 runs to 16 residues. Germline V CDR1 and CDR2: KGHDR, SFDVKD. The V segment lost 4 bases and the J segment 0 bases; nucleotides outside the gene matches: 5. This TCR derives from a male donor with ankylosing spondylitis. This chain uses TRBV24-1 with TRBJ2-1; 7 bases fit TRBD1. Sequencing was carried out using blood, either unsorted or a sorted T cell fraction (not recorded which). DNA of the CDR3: TGTGCCACCAGTGAGCCGACAGGGAGCTCCTACAATGAGCAGTTCTTC. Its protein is CATSEPTGSSYNEQFF.